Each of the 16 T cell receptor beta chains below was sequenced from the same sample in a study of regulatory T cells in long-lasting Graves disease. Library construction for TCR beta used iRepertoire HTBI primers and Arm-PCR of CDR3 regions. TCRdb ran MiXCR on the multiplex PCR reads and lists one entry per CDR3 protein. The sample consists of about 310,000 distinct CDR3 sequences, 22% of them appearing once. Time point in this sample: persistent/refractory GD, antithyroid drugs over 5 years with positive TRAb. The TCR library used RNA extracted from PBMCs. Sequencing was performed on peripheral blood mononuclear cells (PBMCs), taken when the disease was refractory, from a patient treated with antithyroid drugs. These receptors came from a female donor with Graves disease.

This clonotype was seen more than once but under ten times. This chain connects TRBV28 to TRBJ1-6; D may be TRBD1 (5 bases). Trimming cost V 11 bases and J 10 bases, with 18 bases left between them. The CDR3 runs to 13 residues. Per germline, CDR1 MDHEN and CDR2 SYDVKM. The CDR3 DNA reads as TGTGCCGGACAACCAAGACTCGGATCACCCCTCCACTTT. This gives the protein CAGQPRLGSPLHF.

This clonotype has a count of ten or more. This CDR3 is CASSLNRAPLNSPLHF. For the CDR3, the DNA is TGTGCCAGCAGTCTTAACAGGGCCCCATTGAATTCACCCCTCCACTTT. The rearrangement joins TRBV28 to TRBJ1-6, with D possibly matching TRBD1 (6 bases). The CDR3 spans 16 residues. Trimming left V 5 bases short and J 7 bases short, with 18 bases between. Germline V lookup: CDR1 MDHEN, CDR2 SYDVKM.

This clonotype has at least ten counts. The CDR3 spells CATFHWRDYEQYF. Written as DNA, the CDR3 is TGTGCCACCTTCCATTGGAGGGACTACGAGCAGTACTTC. J is TRBJ2-7 and V is TRBV6-1, with D possibly TRBD2 on 6 matching bases. The CDR3 contains 13 residues. The germline V and J ends were trimmed by 10 bases and 3 bases, with 16 bases remaining between them. The germline gives CDR1 MNHNS, CDR2 SASEGT.

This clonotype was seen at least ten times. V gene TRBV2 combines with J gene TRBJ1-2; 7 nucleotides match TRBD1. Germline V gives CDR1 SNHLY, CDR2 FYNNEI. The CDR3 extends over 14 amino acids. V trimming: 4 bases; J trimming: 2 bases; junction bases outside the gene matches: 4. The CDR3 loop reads CASSVTGDNYGYTF. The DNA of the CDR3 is TGTGCCAGCAGTGTAACAGGGGACAACTATGGCTACACCTTC. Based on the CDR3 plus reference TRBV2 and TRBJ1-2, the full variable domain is EPEVTQTPSHQVTQMGQEVILRCVPISNHLYFYWYRQILGQKVEFLVSFYNNEISEKSEIFDDQFSVERPDGSNFTLKIRSTKLEDSAMYFCASSVTGDNYGYTFGSGTRLTVV.

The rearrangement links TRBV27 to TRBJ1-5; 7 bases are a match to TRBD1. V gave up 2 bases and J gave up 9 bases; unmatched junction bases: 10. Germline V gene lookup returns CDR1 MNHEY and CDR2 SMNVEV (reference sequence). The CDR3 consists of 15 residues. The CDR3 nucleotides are TGTGCCAGCAGTTTAACCGGGGACAGCCGCGGGCCCCAGCATTTT. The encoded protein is CASSLTGDSRGPQHF.

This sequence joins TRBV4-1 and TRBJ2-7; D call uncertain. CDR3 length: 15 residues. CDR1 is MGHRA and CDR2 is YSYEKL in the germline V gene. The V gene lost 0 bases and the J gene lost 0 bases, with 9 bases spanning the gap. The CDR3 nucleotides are TGCGCCAGCAGCCAAGATTTACACAGCTCCTACGAGCAGTACTTC. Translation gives CASSQDLHSSYEQYF.

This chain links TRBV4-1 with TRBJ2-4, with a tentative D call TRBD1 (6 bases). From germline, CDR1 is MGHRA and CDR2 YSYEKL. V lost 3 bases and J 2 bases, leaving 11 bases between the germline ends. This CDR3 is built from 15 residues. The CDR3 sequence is CASSQATGTKNIQYF. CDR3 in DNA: TGCGCCAGCAGCCAGGCGACAGGTACCAAAAACATTCAGTACTTC.

The CDR3 sequence is CASSFGTGGGQYF. The CDR3 DNA reads TGTGCCAGCAGCTTCGGAACAGGGGGTGGGCAGTACTTC. This sequence joins TRBV5-6 and TRBJ2-7, with TRBD1 matching 8 bases. The CDR3 sequence is 13 residues long. V lost 2 bases to trimming and J lost 9 bases; unmatched junction nucleotides: 7. Germline V gene lookup returns CDR1 SGHDT and CDR2 YYEEEE.

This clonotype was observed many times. The DNA for the CDR3 is TGTGCCAGCAGTTCCTCCCAAGGAAATGAAAAACTGTTTTTT. This sequence encodes CASSSSQGNEKLFF. V usage is TRBV6-5 and J usage is TRBJ1-4; D gene uncertain. The CDR3 runs 14 residues. V was pared by 4 bases and J by 5 bases, with 11 bases between. Germline values: CDR1 MNHEY, CDR2 SVGAGI.

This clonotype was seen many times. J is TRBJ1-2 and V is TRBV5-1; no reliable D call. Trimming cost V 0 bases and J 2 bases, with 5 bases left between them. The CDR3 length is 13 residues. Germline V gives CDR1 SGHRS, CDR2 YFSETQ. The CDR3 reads CASSLAQNYGYTF. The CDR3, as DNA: TGCGCCAGCAGCTTGGCCCAGAACTATGGCTACACCTTC.

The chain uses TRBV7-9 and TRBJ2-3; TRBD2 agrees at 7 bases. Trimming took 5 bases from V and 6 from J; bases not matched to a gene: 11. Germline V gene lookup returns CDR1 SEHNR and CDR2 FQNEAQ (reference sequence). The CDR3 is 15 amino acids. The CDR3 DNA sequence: TGTGCCAGCAGCATCCGGGACTACTGGTGGGATACGCAGTATTTT. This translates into CASSIRDYWWDTQYF.

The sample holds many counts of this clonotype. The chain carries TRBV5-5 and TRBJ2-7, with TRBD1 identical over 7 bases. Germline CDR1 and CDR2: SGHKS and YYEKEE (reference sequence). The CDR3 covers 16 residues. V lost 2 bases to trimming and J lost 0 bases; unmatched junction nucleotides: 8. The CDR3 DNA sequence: TGTGCCAGCAGCTTCGACTTTGACAGGGCCTCCTACGAGCAGTACTTC. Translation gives CASSFDFDRASYEQYF.

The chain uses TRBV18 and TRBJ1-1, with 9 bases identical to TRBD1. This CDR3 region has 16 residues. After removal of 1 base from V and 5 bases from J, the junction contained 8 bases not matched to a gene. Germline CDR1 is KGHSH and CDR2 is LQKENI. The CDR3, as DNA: TGTGCCAGCTCACCACTATCGGGACAGGGAAAGACTGAAGCTTTCTTT. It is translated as CASSPLSGQGKTEAFF.

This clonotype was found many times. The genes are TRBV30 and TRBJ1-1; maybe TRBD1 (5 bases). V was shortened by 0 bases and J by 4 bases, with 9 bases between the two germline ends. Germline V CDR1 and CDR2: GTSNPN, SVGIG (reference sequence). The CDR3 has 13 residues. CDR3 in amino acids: CAWSVGTATEAFF. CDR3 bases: TGTGCCTGGAGTGTAGGGACGGCCACTGAAGCTTTCTTT. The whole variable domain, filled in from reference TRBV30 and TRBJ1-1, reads SQTIHQWPATLVQPVGSPLSLECTVEGTSNPNLYWYRQAAGRGLQLLFYSVGIGQISSEVPQNLSASRPQDRQFILSSKKLLLSDSGFYLCAWSVGTATEAFFGQGTRLTVV.

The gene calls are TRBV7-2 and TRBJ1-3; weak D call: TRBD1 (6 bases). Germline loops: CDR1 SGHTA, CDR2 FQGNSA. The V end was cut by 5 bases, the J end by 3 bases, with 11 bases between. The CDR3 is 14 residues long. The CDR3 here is CASSKTGYGNTIYF. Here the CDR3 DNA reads TGTGCCAGCAGCAAAACAGGGTATGGAAACACCATATATTTT. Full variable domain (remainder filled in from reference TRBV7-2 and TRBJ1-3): GAGVSQSPSNKVTEKGKDVELRCDPISGHTALYWYRQSLGQGLEFLIYFQGNSAPDKSGLPSDRFSAERTGGSVSTLTIQRTQQEDSAVYLCASSKTGYGNTIYFGEGSWLTVV.

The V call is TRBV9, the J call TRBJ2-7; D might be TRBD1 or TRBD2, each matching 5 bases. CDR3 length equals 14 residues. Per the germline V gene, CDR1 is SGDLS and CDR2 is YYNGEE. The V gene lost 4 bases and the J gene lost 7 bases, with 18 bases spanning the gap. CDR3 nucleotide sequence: TGTGCCAGCAGCAAGGGGCCTCGGCCGGGGGAGCAGTACTTC. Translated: CASSKGPRPGEQYF. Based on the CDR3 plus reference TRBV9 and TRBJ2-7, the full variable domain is DSGVTQTPKHLITATGQRVTLRCSPRSGDLSVYWYQQSLDQGLQFLIQYYNGEERAKGNILERFSAQQFPDLHSELNLSSLELGDSALYFCASSKGPRPGEQYFGPGTRLTVT.